Sequencing of this TCR beta chain was carried out in a study of CD8+ T cells in alopecia areata. Extraction of RNA preceded its reverse transcription into cDNA, which served as the sequencing template. Sequencing used immunoSEQ multiplex PCR; TCRdb keeps in-frame clones, though not all of them. The sample carries around 210,000 clones, roughly three fifths recorded once. About this clone itself: Its antigen is currently unknown.

V shed 4 bases, J shed 3 bases, and the junction held 12 bases outside the gene matches. CDR1 is SGHRS and CDR2 is YFSETQ in the germline V gene. There are 17 residues in the CDR3. The study, taken as a whole, reports: Possibly as an HLA-related effect, TCR sharing across patients appeared less clear than in mice. Scalp lesions, especially in alopecia totalis/universalis, had higher clonality than normal scalp. Scalp samples also contribute reads from the resident alphabeta T cells found in normal skin.

The material sequenced was CD8+ T cells sorted from blood. The receptor comes from a human donor in good health. This chain links TRBV5-1 with TRBJ1-2, with TRBD1 identical over 10 bases. The CDR3 sequence is CASSVSDRGRLDYGYTF. CDR3 nucleotides: TGCGCCAGCAGCGTATCAGACAGGGGGCGCCTGGACTATGGCTACACCTTC.